This T cell receptor (beta chain) comes out of a study of PD-1 blockade in classical Hodgkin lymphoma (TCRdb year 2020). Study-wide context: Nivolumab dosing was 3 mg/kg intravenously every 2 weeks, continuing until either disease progression or unacceptable toxicity. The study used CyTOF and TCR beta sequencing to define a peripheral blood immune signature of response to PD-1 blockade in classical Hodgkin lymphoma.

Summary of the overall study and its limitations: Trial patients achieving complete response had baseline diversity similar to newly diagnosed patients, whereas partial responders and progressors had significantly lower diversity. Patients starting nivolumab less than 1 year after ASCT had lower diversity and were excluded from later analyses to avoid confounding by immune reconstitution. By C4D1, a significant rise was seen in CD4+ TCR diversity but not in CD8+ TCR diversity (p=0.0027 vs p=0.16), and the rise was most apparent among complete responders (p=0.02). Newly diagnosed patients were reported to have lower baseline TCR diversity than healthy donors, and relapsed/refractory patients were reported to have lower baseline TCR diversity still. The study covered only a single clinical trial cohort, and the causes of the repertoire differences, possibly disease activity or prior therapy, were still not defined.

Concerning this clone: The target of this receptor is not known. Per-base quality was not reported, and no clone a single base away is much larger than it.

The Qiagen DNeasy kit was used to extract genomic DNA both from unsorted PBMCs and from the negatively selected CD4+ and CD8+ fractions. TCR beta CDR3 regions were subjected to amplification by immunoSEQ multiplex PCR with primers that anneal to V and J segments. A synthetic immune receptor repertoire was used to minimize amplification bias, and any remaining bias was removed computationally after sequencing. From the authors' description of their analysis: Repertoire diversity was quantified as the Shannon entropy index using custom Python scripts. Unsorted, CD4+ and CD8+ repertoires were analyzed separately, except in combined analyses where CD4+ and CD8+ sequences were merged in silico. Clonal expansion was defined as a frequency increase of at least 2-fold after treatment compared with C1D1, and clones undetected at baseline were assigned a pseudocount of 0.5. Singleton clones were defined as clones with 0 or 1 copy at C1D1, and non-singleton clones were defined as clones with 2 or more copies. Clones expanded in unsorted samples were annotated as CD4+, CD8+ or unknown by matching protein sequences in sorted samples from the same patient. Diversity changes from C1D1 to C4D1 were tested in paired samples using Wilcoxon tests. TCRdb retrieved this table from immuneACCESS and kept in-frame rearrangements only. Not all clones are present; in checked studies, unresolved V genes account for under half, and no reason is known for the remainder. For V, J and clone size, that table is used; D and trimming come from the DNA. The sample table shows about 90,000 clones, and 80% to 95% are seen once. Under 3% of the sample rests with the top ten.

The sample's time point label, decoded: cycle 2 day 1 (C2D1) of nivolumab. Relapse after autologous stem cell transplantation had occurred in all trial patients, and cohorts A, B and C were distinguished by prior brentuximab vedotin exposure. A total of 50 to 70 patients with relapsed/refractory classical Hodgkin lymphoma made up the trial cohort, and each patient's best overall response was complete response, partial response or progressive disease. Trial patients were treated with single-agent nivolumab in the multi-cohort phase II CheckMate 205 trial. An independent review committee assessed best overall response by applying the 2007 International Working Group response criteria. Trial PBMCs were collected just before the start of nivolumab (C1D1) and during therapy at cycle 2 day 1 and cycle 4 day 1. After peripheral blood was drawn into 8 mL Vacutainer Cell Preparation Tubes, PBMCs were isolated by centrifugation and then cryopreserved.

The clonotype originates from a human donor with classical Hodgkin lymphoma. This specimen was peripheral blood mononuclear cells (PBMCs), taken before the second cycle of nivolumab.

The CDR3 protein is CASSPRVRPDFRNTIYF. The bases read TGTGCCAGCAGTCCCCGGGTGAGGCCAGACTTTAGAAACACCATATATTTT. This chain is built from TRBV28 and TRBJ1-3; the D gene remains uncertain. Including cysteine and phenylalanine, the CDR3 has 17 amino acids. Only CDR3 DNA remains: 51 bases, in frame from the first base. Looking up the germline V gene yields CDR1 MDHEN and CDR2 SYDVKM. At the junction V is shortened by 5 bases and J by 5 bases, with 22 bases in between.